This TCR beta chain comes out of a study of response to subunit inactivated influenza vaccine (dated by TCRdb to the late 2010s). Describing the broader study: Deep quantitative profiling of the T cell receptor repertoire was used in the study to follow responses to a trivalent subunit inactivated influenza vaccine.

Concerning this clonotype itself: Its antigen is unknown. Base qualities are not recorded, but no much larger clone differs from it by a single base.

Points the paper makes about the study in general: According to the authors, only a limited number of new T cells may be recruited by each seasonal influenza vaccination.

The library was produced with RT-PCR. The run used an Illumina HiSeq 2500. The public reads were reanalyzed by TCRdb: fastp trimming at Q25, MiXCR alignment, in-frame beta chains only. Under each unique CDR3 protein, matching rows form one entry showing the most common genes and DNA. For this sample the table gives a few hundred thousand distinct CDR3 sequences, of which just over 20% were detected only once. The leading ten clones occupy 9.5% to 13% of the sample. The CDR3 holds 13 amino acids from the cysteine to the phenylalanine. Of the read, only the CDR3 DNA is kept; its 39 bases are in frame from base 1. Taken from the germline V gene (reference sequence), the CDR1 and CDR2 loops are SGHKS and YYEKEE. Relative to germline, V is 0 bases shorter and J is 6 bases shorter, with 9 bases between their ends.

The sequences come from PBMCs from blood, collected approximately 22 months after vaccination. This sequence uses TRBV5-5 and TRBJ1-2; the D gene is not confidently resolved. The sequence was obtained from a man between 50 and 69 years old who received an inactivated influenza vaccine. Donor details come from another sample of the same person, matched by shared clones. The bases read TGTGCCAGCAGCTTGGGCGGGAGAAATGGCTACACCTTC. Its product reads: CASSLGGRNGYTF.